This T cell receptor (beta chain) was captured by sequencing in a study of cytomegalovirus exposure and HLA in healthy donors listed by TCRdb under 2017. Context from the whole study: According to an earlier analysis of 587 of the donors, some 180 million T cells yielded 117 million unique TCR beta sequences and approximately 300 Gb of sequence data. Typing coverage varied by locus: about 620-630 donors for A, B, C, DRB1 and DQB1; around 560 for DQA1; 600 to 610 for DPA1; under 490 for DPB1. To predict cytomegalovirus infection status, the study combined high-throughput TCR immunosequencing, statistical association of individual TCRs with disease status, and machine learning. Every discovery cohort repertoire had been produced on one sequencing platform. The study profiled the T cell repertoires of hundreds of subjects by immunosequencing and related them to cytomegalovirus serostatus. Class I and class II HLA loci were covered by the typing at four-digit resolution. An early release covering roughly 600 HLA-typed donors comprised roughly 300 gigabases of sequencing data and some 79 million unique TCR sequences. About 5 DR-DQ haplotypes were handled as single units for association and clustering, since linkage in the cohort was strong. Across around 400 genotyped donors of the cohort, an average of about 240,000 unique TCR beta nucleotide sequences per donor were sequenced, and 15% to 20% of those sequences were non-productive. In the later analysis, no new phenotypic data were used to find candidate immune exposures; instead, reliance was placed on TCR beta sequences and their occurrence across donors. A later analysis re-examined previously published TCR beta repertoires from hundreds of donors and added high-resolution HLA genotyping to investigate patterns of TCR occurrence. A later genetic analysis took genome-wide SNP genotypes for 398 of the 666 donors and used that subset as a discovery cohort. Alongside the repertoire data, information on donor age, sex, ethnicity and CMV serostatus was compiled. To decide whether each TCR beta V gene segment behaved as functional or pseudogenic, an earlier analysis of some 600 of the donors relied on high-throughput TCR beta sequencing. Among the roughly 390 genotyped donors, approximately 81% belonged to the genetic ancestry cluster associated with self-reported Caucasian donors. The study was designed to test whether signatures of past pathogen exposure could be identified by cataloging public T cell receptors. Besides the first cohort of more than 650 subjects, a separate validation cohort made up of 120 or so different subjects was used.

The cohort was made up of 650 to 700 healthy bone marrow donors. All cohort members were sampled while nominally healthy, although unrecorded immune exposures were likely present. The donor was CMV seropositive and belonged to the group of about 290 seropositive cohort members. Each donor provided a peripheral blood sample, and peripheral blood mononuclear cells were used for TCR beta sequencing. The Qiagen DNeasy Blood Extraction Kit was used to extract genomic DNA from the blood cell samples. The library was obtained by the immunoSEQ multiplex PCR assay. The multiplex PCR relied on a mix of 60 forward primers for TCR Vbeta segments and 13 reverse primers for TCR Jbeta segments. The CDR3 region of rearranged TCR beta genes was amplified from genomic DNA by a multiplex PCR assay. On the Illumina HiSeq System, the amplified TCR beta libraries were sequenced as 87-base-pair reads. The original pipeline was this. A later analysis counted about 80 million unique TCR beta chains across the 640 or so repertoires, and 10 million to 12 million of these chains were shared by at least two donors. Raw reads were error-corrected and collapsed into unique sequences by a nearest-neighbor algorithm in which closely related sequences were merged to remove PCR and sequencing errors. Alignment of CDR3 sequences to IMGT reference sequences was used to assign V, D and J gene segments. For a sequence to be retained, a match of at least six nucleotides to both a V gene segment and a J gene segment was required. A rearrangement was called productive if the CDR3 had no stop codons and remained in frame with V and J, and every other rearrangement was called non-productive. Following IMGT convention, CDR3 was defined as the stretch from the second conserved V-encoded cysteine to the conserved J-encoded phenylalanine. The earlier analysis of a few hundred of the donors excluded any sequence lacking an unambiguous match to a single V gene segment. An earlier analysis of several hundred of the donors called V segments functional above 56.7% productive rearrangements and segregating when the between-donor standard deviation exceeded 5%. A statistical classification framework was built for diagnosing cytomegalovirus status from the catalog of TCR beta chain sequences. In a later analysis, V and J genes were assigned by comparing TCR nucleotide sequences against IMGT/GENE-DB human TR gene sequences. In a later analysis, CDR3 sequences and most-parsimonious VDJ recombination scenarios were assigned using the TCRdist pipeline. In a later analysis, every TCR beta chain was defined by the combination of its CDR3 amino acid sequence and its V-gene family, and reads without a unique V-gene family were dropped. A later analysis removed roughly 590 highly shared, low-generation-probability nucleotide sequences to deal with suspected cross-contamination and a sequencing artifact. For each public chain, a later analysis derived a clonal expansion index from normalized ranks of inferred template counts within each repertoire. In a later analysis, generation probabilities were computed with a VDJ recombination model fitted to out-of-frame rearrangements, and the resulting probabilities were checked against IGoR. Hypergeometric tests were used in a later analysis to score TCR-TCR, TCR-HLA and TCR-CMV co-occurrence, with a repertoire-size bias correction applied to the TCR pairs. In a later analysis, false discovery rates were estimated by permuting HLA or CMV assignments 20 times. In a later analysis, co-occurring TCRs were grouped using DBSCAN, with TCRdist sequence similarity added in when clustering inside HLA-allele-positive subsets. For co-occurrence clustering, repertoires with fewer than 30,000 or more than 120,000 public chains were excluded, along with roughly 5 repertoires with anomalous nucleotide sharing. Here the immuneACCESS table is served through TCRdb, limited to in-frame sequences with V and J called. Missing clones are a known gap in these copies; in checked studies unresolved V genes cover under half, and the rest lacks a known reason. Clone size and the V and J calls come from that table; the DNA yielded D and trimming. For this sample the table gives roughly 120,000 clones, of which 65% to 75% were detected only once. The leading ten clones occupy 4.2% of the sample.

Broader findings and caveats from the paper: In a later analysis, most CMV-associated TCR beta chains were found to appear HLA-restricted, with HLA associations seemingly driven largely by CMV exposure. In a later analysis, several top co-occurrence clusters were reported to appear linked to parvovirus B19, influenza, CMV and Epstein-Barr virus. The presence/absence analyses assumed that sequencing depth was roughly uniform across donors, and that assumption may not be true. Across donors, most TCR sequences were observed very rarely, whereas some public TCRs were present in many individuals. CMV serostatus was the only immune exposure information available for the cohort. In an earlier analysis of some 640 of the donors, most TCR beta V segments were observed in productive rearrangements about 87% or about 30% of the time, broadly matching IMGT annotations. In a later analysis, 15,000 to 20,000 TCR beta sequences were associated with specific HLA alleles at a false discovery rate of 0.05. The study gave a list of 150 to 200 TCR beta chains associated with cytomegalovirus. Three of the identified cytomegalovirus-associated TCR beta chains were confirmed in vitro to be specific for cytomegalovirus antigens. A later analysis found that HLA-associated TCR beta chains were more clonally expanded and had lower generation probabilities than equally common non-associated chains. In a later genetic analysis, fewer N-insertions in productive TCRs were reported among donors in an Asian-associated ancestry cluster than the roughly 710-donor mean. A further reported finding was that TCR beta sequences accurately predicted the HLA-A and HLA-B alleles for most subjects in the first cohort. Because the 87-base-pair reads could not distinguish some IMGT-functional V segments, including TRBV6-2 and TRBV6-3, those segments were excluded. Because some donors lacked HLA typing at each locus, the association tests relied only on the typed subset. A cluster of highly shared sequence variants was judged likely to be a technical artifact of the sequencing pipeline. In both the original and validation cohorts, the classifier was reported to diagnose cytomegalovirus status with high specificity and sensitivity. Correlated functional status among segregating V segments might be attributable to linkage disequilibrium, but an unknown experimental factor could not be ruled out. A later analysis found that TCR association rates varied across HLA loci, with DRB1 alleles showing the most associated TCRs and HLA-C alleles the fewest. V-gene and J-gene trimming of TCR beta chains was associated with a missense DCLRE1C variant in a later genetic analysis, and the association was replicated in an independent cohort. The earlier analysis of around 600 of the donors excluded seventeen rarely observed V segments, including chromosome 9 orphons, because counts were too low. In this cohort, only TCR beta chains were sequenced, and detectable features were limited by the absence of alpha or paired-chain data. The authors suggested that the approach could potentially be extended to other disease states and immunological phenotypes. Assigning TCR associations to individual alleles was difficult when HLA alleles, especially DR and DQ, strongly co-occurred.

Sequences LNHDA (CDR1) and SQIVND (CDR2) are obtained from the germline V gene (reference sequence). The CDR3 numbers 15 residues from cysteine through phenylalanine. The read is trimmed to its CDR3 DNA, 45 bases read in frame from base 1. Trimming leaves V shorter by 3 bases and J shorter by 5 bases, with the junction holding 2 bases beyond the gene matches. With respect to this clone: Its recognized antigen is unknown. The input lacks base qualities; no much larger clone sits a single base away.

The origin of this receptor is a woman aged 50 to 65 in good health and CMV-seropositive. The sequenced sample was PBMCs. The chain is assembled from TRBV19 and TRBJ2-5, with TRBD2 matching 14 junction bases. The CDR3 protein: CASSMGLAGVETQYF. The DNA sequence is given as TGTGCCAGTAGTATGGGACTAGCGGGGGTGGAGACCCAGTACTTC.